What follows is one TCR beta chain and its context. What it binds is not known. Germline CDR1 is SGHRS and CDR2 is YFSETQ. Trimming removed 4 bases from V and 11 bases from J, with 25 bases in between. The length of the CDR3 is 16 residues. The data stem from a study of post-analysis software for immune sequencing data. General study points: A handful of TRBV segments, including TRBV5-6, TRBV5-1 and TRBV20-1, were more frequent in patients than controls.

Included in the TCR beta cDNA libraries were unique molecular identifiers. TCRdb re-called the PCR reads with MiXCR, one entry per CDR3 protein. The repertoire holds hundreds of thousands of distinct CDR3 sequences, with around 27% as singletons. This chain uses TRBV5-1 with TRBJ2-1; D gene uncertain. This sequence originates from a girl aged 10 to 17 with multiple sclerosis. Source material: blood. The CDR3 reads CASSPPGRERIHKQFF. The CDR3 coding sequence is TGCGCCAGCAGCCCCCCCGGTAGGGAACGAATCCATAAGCAGTTCTTC.